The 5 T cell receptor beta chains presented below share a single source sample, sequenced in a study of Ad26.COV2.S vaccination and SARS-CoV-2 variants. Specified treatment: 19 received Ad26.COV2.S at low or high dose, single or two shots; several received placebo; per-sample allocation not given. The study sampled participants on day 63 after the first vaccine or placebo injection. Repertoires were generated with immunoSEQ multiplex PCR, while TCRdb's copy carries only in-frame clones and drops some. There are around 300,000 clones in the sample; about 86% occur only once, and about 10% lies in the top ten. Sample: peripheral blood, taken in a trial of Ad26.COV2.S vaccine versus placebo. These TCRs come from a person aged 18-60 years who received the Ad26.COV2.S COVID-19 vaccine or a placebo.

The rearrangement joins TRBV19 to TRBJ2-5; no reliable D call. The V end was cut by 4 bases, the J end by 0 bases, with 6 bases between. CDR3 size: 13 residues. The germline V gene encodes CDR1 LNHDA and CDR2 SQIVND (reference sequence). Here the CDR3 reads CASSTTYQETQYF. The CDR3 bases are TGTGCCAGTAGTACGACGTACCAAGAGACCCAGTACTTC.

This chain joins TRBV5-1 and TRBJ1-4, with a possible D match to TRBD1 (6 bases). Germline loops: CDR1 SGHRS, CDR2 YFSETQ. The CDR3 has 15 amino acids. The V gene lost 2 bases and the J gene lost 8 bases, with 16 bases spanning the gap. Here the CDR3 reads CASSLMGALEEKLFF. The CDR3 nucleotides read TGCGCCAGCAGCTTAATGGGGGCTCTTGAGGAAAAACTGTTTTTT. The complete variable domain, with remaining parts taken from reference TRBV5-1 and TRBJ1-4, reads KAGVTQTPRYLIKTRGQQVTLSCSPISGHRSVSWYQQTPGQGLQFLFEYFSETQRNKGNFPGRFSGRQFSNSRSEMNVSTLELGDSALYLCASSLMGALEEKLFFGSGTQLSVL.

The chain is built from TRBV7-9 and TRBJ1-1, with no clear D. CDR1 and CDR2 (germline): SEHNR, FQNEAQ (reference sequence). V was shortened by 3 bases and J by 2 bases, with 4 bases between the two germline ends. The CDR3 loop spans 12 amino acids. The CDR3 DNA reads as TGTGCCAGCAGCTTTCCTAACACTGAAGCTTTCTTT. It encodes CASSFPNTEAFF.

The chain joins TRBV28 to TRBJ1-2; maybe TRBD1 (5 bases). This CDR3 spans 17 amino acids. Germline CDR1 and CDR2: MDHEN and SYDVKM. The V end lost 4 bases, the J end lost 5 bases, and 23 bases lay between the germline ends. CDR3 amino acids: CASSYAAGGHLTYGYTF. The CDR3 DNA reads TGTGCCAGCAGTTATGCCGCTGGCGGACACCTGACATATGGCTACACCTTC.

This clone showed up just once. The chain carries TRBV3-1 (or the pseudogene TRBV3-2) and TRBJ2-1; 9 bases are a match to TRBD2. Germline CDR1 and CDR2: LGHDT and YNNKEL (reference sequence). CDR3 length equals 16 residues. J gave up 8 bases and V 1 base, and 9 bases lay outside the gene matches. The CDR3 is CASSQVVAGVRDEQFF. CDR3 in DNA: TGTGCCAGCAGCCAAGTAGTAGCGGGAGTTCGGGATGAGCAGTTCTTC.